This T cell receptor (beta chain) appears in the sequencing data of a study of blood T cell repertoires in COVID-19. Libraries were prepared by immunoSEQ multiplex PCR; TCRdb keeps only in-frame clonotypes and omits some of them. The data contain hundreds of thousands of clones, over 80% of them singletons. Germline V gene lookup returns CDR1 GTSNPN and CDR2 SVGIG (reference sequence). The CDR3 covers 15 residues. After removal of 3 bases from V and 4 bases from J, the junction contained 6 bases not matched to a gene. The specimen sequenced was peripheral blood. The rearrangement links TRBV30 to TRBJ2-1; TRBD2 agrees at 10 bases. The sequence was collected from a woman younger than 35 with acute or convalescent COVID-19. The CDR3 sequence: CAWRKLAGQYNEQFF. CDR3 coding DNA: TGTGCCTGGAGAAAACTAGCGGGGCAGTACAATGAGCAGTTCTTC. Full variable domain (missing parts from reference TRBV30 and TRBJ2-1): SQTIHQWPATLVQPVGSPLSLECTVEGTSNPNLYWYRQAAGRGLQLLFYSVGIGQISSEVPQNLSASRPQDRQFILSSKKLLLSDSGFYLCAWRKLAGQYNEQFFGPGTRLTVL.